The 23 T cell receptor beta chains presented below share a single source sample, sequenced in a study of blood T cell repertoires in COVID-19. Profiled with immunoSEQ multiplex PCR; TCRdb holds only in-frame clones, not every one. The data show around 220,000 clones, with approximately 80% seen just once and 10% held by the top ten. Material: peripheral blood. The receptors shown here come from a woman aged 80 or older with acute or convalescent COVID-19.

The chain couples TRBV9 to TRBJ1-1, with 7 nucleotides matching TRBD1. The CDR3 has 13 amino acids. The ends lost 1 base at V and 5 bases at J; junction bases unmatched: 2. CDR1 and CDR2 (germline): SGDLS, YYNGEE. This CDR3 is CASSVTGVTEAFF. The CDR3 DNA follows: TGTGCCAGCAGCGTAACAGGGGTGACTGAAGCTTTCTTT.

J is TRBJ2-7 and V is TRBV11-3; D might be TRBD1 (6 bases). Trimming pared 5 bases from V and 0 bases from J, leaving 17 bases between. The CDR3 covers 16 residues. Germline CDR1 and CDR2: SGHNT and YENEEA. Here the CDR3 reads CASSKRVGGLSYEQYF. In nucleotides, the CDR3 is TGTGCCAGCAGCAAAAGGGTAGGGGGTCTCTCCTACGAGCAGTACTTC.

This clone is a singleton in its sample. V gene TRBV4-3 combines with J gene TRBJ1-1; TRBD1 matches 12 bases. Germline CDR1 is LGHNA and CDR2 is YSLEER. The CDR3 totals 17 residues. The V gene end was trimmed by 3 bases and the J gene end by 3 bases; junction bases not matched to a gene: 8. CDR3: CASSHVMGQGADTEAFF. The CDR3 region has the DNA TGCGCCAGCAGCCACGTGATGGGACAGGGGGCGGACACTGAAGCTTTCTTT.

The rearrangement links TRBV30 to TRBJ1-4; D might be TRBD1 (5 bases). CDR1 is GTSNPN, CDR2 SVGIG, per germline (reference sequence). The CDR3 covers 13 residues. V dropped 2 bases and J dropped 8 bases, with 12 bases sitting between them. CDR3 sequence reads: CAWSKGFSEKLFF. The CDR3 region has the DNA TGTGCCTGGAGTAAGGGGTTTAGCGAAAAACTGTTTTTT.

The V and J genes are TRBV5-1 and TRBJ1-1, with 7 bases that match TRBD1. With 7 bases clipped from V and 10 bases from J, the junction kept 7 bases outside the gene matches. The CDR3 covers 11 residues. CDR1 and CDR2 from the germline V gene are SGHRS and YFSETQ. DNA of the CDR3: TGCGCCAGCCTTAATCAGGGGGTAGCTTTCTTT. Translation: CASLNQGVAFF.

The V and J genes are TRBV11-3 and TRBJ2-7; D is possibly TRBD2 (7 bases). Germline lookup yields CDR1 SGHNT and CDR2 YENEEA. V was trimmed by 6 bases and J by 5 bases, leaving 17 bases between them. The CDR3 runs to 14 residues. The CDR3 DNA follows: TGTGCCAGCAGTCCTATGGCGGGGGCGGACGAGCAGTACTTC. It yields the protein CASSPMAGADEQYF.

This clone was seen a single time. The V gene is TRBV9, the J gene TRBJ1-4; the match to TRBD1 covers 8 bases. Germline V gives CDR1 SGDLS, CDR2 YYNGEE. The CDR3 is made up of 15 amino acids. With V trimmed by 7 bases and J by 6 bases, 11 bases remained unmatched. CDR3 DNA: TGTGCCAGCGGCATGGGGACAGGTGGGCATGAAAAACTGTTTTTT. Translation gives CASGMGTGGHEKLFF.

The rearrangement uses TRBV30 and TRBJ2-3; 9 nucleotides agree with TRBD2. The CDR3 extends over 13 amino acids. Germline CDR1 reads GTSNPN; CDR2 reads SVGIG (reference sequence). Trimming took 5 bases from V and 5 from J; bases not matched to a gene: 5. The CDR3: CAWRGLAVDTQYF. The CDR3 DNA sequence: TGTGCCTGGCGGGGACTAGCTGTAGATACGCAGTATTTT. Based on the CDR3 plus reference TRBV30 and TRBJ2-3, the full variable domain is SQTIHQWPATLVQPVGSPLSLECTVEGTSNPNLYWYRQAAGRGLQLLFYSVGIGQISSEVPQNLSASRPQDRQFILSSKKLLLSDSGFYLCAWRGLAVDTQYFGPGTRLTVL.

This sequence joins TRBV6-2 or TRBV6-3 and TRBJ1-5; the match to TRBD1 covers 10 bases. After removal of 5 bases from V and 6 bases from J, the junction contained 7 bases not matched to a gene. Germline V gene data show CDR1 as MNHEY and CDR2 as SVGEGT. The CDR3 consists of 15 residues. The CDR3 region is CASSLGTGDGQPQHF. The CDR3 bases are TGTGCCAGCAGTCTCGGGACAGGGGATGGTCAGCCCCAGCATTTT.

The chain links TRBV6-2 or TRBV6-3 to TRBJ2-2, with D possibly TRBD1 on 6 matching bases. Deletions cut 6 bases from V and 3 bases from J, with 14 bases between. The germline V gene has CDR1 MNHEY and CDR2 SVGEGT. The CDR3 contains 15 residues. The CDR3 DNA reads as TGTGCCAGCAGCCTTTCGGGACATCACACCGGGGAGCTGTTTTTT. Protein sequence: CASSLSGHHTGELFF.

This sequence joins TRBV19 and TRBJ1-4; tentative D call: TRBD1 (6 bases). CDR1 and CDR2 from the germline V gene are LNHDA and SQIVND (reference sequence). The CDR3 totals 14 residues. Deletions cut 3 bases from V and 8 bases from J, with 13 bases between. CDR3 region: CASSMNRVGEKLFF. The CDR3 DNA reads as TGTGCCAGTAGTATGAACAGGGTAGGCGAAAAACTGTTTTTT.

The chain couples TRBV18 to TRBJ2-1; TRBD1 matches at 8 bases. Germline V gene lookup returns CDR1 KGHSH and CDR2 LQKENI. Trimming cost V 6 bases and J 5 bases; bases outside gene matches: 6. CDR3 length: 14 residues. CDR3 residues: CASSLTGADNEQFF. CDR3 DNA sequence: TGTGCCAGCTCGCTGACAGGGGCGGACAATGAGCAGTTCTTC.

This sequence joins TRBV27 and TRBJ1-1; 9 positions agree with TRBD1. The V and J ends lost 4 bases and 8 bases, in that order; junction bases with no gene match: 11. CDR3 size: 15 residues. Looked up from germline, CDR1 is MNHEY and CDR2 is SMNVEV (reference sequence). CDR3 coding DNA: TGTGCCAGCAGTTCCCCGGGACAGGGCGTGTCCGAAGCTTTCTTT. Translated, it gives CASSSPGQGVSEAFF.

In the case of this clone: Distinct nucleotide sequences in the sample also encode this CDR3. The rearrangement links TRBV6-5 to TRBJ1-2, with 7 bases fitting TRBD1. The germline V gene encodes CDR1 MNHEY and CDR2 SVGAGI. The V segment lost 4 bases and the J segment 7 bases; nucleotides outside the gene matches: 3. The CDR3 contains 12 residues. The CDR3, as DNA: TGTGCCAGCAGTTCTTCAGGGGGTGGCTACACCTTC. Its protein is CASSSSGGGYTF.

This chain links TRBV3-1 (or the pseudogene TRBV3-2) with TRBJ2-7, with D hard to call. The ends were cut back, 8 bases at V and 3 bases at J, with 11 bases in the middle. Germline CDR1 is LGHDT and CDR2 is YNNKEL (reference sequence). The CDR3 runs to 12 residues. The CDR3 here is CASAASSYEQYF. The CDR3 nucleotides read TGTGCCAGCGCCGCTTCTAGCTACGAGCAGTACTTC.

V usage is TRBV3-1 (or the pseudogene TRBV3-2) and J usage is TRBJ1-1, with a possible D match to TRBD1 (6 bases). The CDR3 is made up of 16 amino acids. V was cut by 5 bases and J by 7 bases, with 23 bases left in between. Germline CDR1 reads LGHDT; CDR2 reads YNNKEL (reference sequence). CDR3 in DNA: TGTGCCAGCAGCTATCGGGACAAGGGGTGGGAAAATGAAGCTTTCTTT. It is translated as CASSYRDKGWENEAFF.

The CDR3 nucleotides read TGCGCCAGCAGCCCTGGCCGGGGGTGGGACACCGGGGAGCTGTTTTTT. Encoded protein: CASSPGRGWDTGELFF. This chain uses TRBV5-1 with TRBJ2-2, with a tentative D call TRBD2 (6 bases). Between the trimmed V and J ends, which lost 4 bases and 3 bases, there was a span of 16 bases. Germline CDR1 reads SGHRS; CDR2 reads YFSETQ. The CDR3 has 16 residues. Full variable domain (remainder filled in from reference TRBV5-1 and TRBJ2-2): KAGVTQTPRYLIKTRGQQVTLSCSPISGHRSVSWYQQTPGQGLQFLFEYFSETQRNKGNFPGRFSGRQFSNSRSEMNVSTLELGDSALYLCASSPGRGWDTGELFFGEGSRLTVL.

The V call is TRBV4-2, the J call TRBJ1-4; D call uncertain. V lost 0 bases and J 7 bases, leaving 6 bases between the germline ends. From germline, CDR1 is LGHNA and CDR2 YNFKEQ. The CDR3 has 13 amino acids. The CDR3 coding sequence is TGTGCCAGCAGCCAAGAAATCCGTGAAAAACTGTTTTTT. Translation gives CASSQEIREKLFF.

The chain joins TRBV18 to TRBJ1-2; D is unclear. With 3 bases removed from V and 3 bases from J, the gap between germline ends came to 11 bases. The CDR3 contains 14 residues. Germline V gene sequence: CDR1 KGHSH, CDR2 LQKENI. The CDR3 DNA follows: TGTGCCAGCTCACCCGGCGGCTCTGACTATGGCTACACCTTC. This sequence encodes CASSPGGSDYGYTF.

The rearrangement links TRBV18 to TRBJ1-1, with D tentatively TRBD1 (5 bases). The CDR3 is made up of 13 amino acids. The germline V gene has CDR1 KGHSH and CDR2 LQKENI. The V gene lost 8 bases and the J gene lost 3 bases, with 13 bases spanning the gap. CDR3 amino acids: CASLAGLYTEAFF. Here the CDR3 DNA reads TGTGCCAGCCTCGCAGGGTTGTACACTGAAGCTTTCTTT.

The rearrangement joins TRBV28 to TRBJ1-5; no clear D. Per germline, CDR1 MDHEN and CDR2 SYDVKM. The CDR3 has 15 residues. The ends were cut back, 7 bases at V and 1 base at J, with 14 bases in the middle. This CDR3 is CASIADKWSNQPQHF. The CDR3 DNA follows: TGTGCCAGCATCGCTGACAAATGGAGCAATCAGCCCCAGCATTTT.

J is TRBJ1-4 and V is TRBV19; tentatively, D is TRBD1 (5 bases). The CDR3 is made up of 16 amino acids. CDR1 LNHDA and CDR2 SQIVND come from the germline V gene (reference sequence). Trimming pared 1 base from V and 8 bases from J, leaving 17 bases between. The CDR3 spells CASSIGSTGSREKLFF. DNA for the CDR3: TGTGCCAGTAGTATAGGGTCCACAGGCTCAAGGGAAAAACTGTTTTTT.

The V gene is TRBV10-3, the J gene TRBJ2-3; TRBD1 is a possible D gene (5 bases). This CDR3 is built from 13 residues. With 4 bases removed from V and 9 bases from J, the gap between germline ends came to 14 bases. Germline lookup yields CDR1 ENHRY and CDR2 SYGVKD. CDR3 region: CAISGTDRGTQYF. CDR3 coding DNA: TGTGCCATCAGTGGGACCGACAGAGGCACGCAGTATTTT.